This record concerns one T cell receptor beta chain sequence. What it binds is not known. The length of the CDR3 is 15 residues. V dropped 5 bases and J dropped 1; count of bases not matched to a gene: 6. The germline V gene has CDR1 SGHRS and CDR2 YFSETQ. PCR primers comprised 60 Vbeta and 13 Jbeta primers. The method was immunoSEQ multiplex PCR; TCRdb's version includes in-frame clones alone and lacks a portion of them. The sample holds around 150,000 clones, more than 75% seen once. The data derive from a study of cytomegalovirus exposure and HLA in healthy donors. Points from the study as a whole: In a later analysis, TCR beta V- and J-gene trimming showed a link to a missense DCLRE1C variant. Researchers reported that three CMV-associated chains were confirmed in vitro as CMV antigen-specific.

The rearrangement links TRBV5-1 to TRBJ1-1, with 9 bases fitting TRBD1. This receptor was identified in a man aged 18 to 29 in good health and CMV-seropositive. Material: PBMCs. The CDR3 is CASSGRQGGNTEAFF. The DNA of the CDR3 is TGCGCCAGCAGTGGCCGACAGGGGGGGAACACTGAAGCTTTCTTT.